The T cell receptor beta chain under discussion was sequenced for a study of chemoradiotherapy in HPV16-positive cancers. The study, taken as a whole, reports: Functional assays defining HPV-specific T cells used only a couple of HPV16-positive patients. Candidate HPV-specific clones and E7-related TCR motifs grew in tumor during treatment.

Comments on this clone: Its antigen remains unknown.

Some clones are missing from TCRdb's copy, which holds only in-frame ones; the method was immunoSEQ multiplex PCR. This sample has some 5,400 clones, with 60% to 85% found just once. This CDR3 is built from 19 residues. The J segment lost 4 bases and the V segment lost 4 bases, leaving 14 bases of the junction unmatched. Germline V gene sequence: CDR1 MGHRA, CDR2 YSYEKL. The material was obtained from a patient who underwent chemoradiotherapy. The chain employs TRBV4-1 and TRBJ1-3; 12 bases are shared with TRBD1. The receptor was derived from a human donor with HPV-associated anogenital cancer. CDR3 nucleotide sequence: TGCGCCAGCAGCCCCCAAGTCCCGGGACAGGGGGCGAAAGGAAACACCATATATTTT. Its protein product is CASSPQVPGQGAKGNTIYF.